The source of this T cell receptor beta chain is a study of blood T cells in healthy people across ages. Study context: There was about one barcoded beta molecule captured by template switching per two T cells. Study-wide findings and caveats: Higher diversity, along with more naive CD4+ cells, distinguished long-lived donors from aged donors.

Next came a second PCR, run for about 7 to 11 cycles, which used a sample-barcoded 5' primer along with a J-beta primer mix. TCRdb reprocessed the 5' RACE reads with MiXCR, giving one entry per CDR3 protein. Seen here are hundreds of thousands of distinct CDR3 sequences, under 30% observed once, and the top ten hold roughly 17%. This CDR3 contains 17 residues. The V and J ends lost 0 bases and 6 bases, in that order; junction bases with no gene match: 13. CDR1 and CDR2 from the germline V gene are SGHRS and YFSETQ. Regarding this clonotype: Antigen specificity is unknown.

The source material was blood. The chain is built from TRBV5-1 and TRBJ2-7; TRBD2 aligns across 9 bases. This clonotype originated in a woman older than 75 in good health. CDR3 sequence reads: CASSLVGSSGMTCEQYF. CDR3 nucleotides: TGCGCCAGCAGCTTGGTGGGGTCTAGCGGGATGACCTGCGAGCAGTACTTC.